This TCR beta chain comes out of a study of blood T cell repertoires in COVID-19. About the research overall: COVID-19 samples, acute and convalescent, were from the United States, Italy and Spain. T cells, B-cell-depleted T cells, or PBMCs provided the cDNA or gDNA that served as material.

This CDR3 has 14 residues. CDR1 and CDR2 (germline): SGHRS, YFSETQ. The junction had 2 bases not matched to a gene; V was cut back by 7 bases and J by 0 bases. Per the original data handling: Reference gene primer amplification yielded estimated nucleated cell counts. Using immunoSEQ multiplex PCR, the repertoire was profiled, and TCRdb retains in-frame clones only, with some absent. D and trimming come from the DNA, and the V and J calls and clone size come from that table. The sample includes roughly 200,000 clones, 60% to 85% of them seen just once. The sample was peripheral blood. This TCR derives from a woman aged 70-85 years with acute or convalescent COVID-19. The genes are TRBV5-1 and TRBJ1-3, with TRBD1 matching 9 bases. CDR3 sequence (DNA): TGCGCCAGCGGACAGGGGCACTCTGGAAACACCATATATTTT. It yields the protein CASGQGHSGNTIYF.